The clone carrying this TCR beta chain was counted ten times or more. Its specificity is not known. From around 440 ng of RNA, a library with molecular barcoded alpha/delta and beta/gamma adaptors was made. TCRdb re-analysed the reads in MiXCR, keeping a single row per CDR3 protein. The table records fewer than 50,000 distinct CDR3 sequences, over 10% of them present only once. The sample is drawn from a study of read filtering for tumor transcriptome and immune sequencing. Looking at the study overall: Mean patient age was around 66 years, range about 47 to 85; 16 to 20 male, 14 to 15 female. Whole-transcriptome libraries were prepared after DNase treatment. Study-level findings and limits: Correlation between methods rose after single-read clonotypes were removed.

Germline V gives CDR1 GTSNPN, CDR2 SVGIG (reference sequence). V was clipped by 2 bases and J by 6 bases; unmatched bases: 7. The CDR3 runs 15 residues. The sample taken for sequencing was a population of CD138-negative cells sorted from bone marrow. This clonotype was sampled from a donor aged 40 or older with multiple myeloma. V and J are TRBV30 and TRBJ2-2; TRBD2 matches 9 bases. CDR3 sequence (DNA): TGTGCCTGGAGTCGAACCGGGACTAGCCCCGGGGAGCTGTTTTTT. It specifies CAWSRTGTSPGELFF.